Shown below are 2 T cell receptor beta chains from a single sample sequenced in a study of blood T cell repertoires in COVID-19. Repertoires were generated with immunoSEQ multiplex PCR, while TCRdb's copy carries only in-frame clones and drops some. The data hold 300,000 to 400,000 clones, with approximately 88% observed a single time. Source material: PBMCs or T cells enriched from blood (not recorded which). These receptors all stem from a woman in her 30s with acute COVID-19.

This clone was seen just once. This chain uses TRBV5-4 with TRBJ1-6, with unresolved D. Trimming took off 1 base at V and 12 bases at J, with 11 bases between the two ends. The CDR3 loop spans 13 amino acids. Germline V gene data show CDR1 as SGHNT and CDR2 as YYREEE (reference sequence). CDR3 nucleotides: TGTGCCAGCAGCTTGAATCCATCGGGACCCCTCCACTTT. The encoded protein is CASSLNPSGPLHF.

This chain links TRBV15 with TRBJ2-4; TRBD2 agrees at 9 bases. The CDR3 is 17 residues long. Germline V lookup: CDR1 LNHNV, CDR2 YYDKDF (reference sequence). V lost 0 bases, J lost 8 bases, and 11 bases stayed unmatched. CDR3 residues: CATSRDSLTSGNYIQYF. Written as DNA, the CDR3 is TGTGCCACCAGCAGAGACTCTTTGACTAGCGGAAATTACATTCAGTACTTC.